These 20 T cell receptor beta chains originate from one sample sequenced in a study of cytomegalovirus exposure and HLA in healthy donors. The study ran its PCR with 60 Vbeta and 13 Jbeta primers. Data came from immunoSEQ multiplex PCR; TCRdb stores just in-frame clones and leaves some out. The table includes about 150,000 clones, approximately 79% detected once. The specimen was PBMCs. The source is a woman aged 45-65 years in good health and CMV-seropositive.

The chain employs TRBV30 and TRBJ1-1; a possible D gene is TRBD1 (5 bases). CDR1 and CDR2 (germline): GTSNPN, SVGIG (reference sequence). The CDR3 covers 16 residues. V lost 4 bases to trimming and J lost 4 bases, with 22 bases between them. CDR3 residues: CAWTRAGGLGGTEAFF. As DNA, the CDR3 is TGTGCCTGGACGAGGGCAGGAGGTTTGGGGGGCACTGAAGCTTTCTTT.

The chain joins TRBV9 to TRBJ1-2, with D possibly TRBD1 on 6 matching bases. Germline CDR1 and CDR2: SGDLS and YYNGEE. There are 14 residues in the CDR3. V was pared by 3 bases and J by 5 bases, with 14 bases between. Here the CDR3 DNA reads TGTGCCAGCAGCGGTCCAGGACAGATTTATGGCTACACCTTC. It codes for CASSGPGQIYGYTF. Complete variable domain (other parts from reference TRBV9 and TRBJ1-2): DSGVTQTPKHLITATGQRVTLRCSPRSGDLSVYWYQQSLDQGLQFLIQYYNGEERAKGNILERFSAQQFPDLHSELNLSSLELGDSALYFCASSGPGQIYGYTFGSGTRLTVV.

The chain employs TRBV7-9 and TRBJ1-3, with no clear D. The V end lost 3 bases, the J end lost 0 bases, and 9 bases lay between the germline ends. Germline V gives CDR1 SEHNR, CDR2 FQNEAQ (reference sequence). This CDR3 comprises 15 residues. The CDR3 loop reads CASSLAGSSGNTIYF. The DNA for the CDR3 is TGTGCCAGCAGCTTGGCGGGGAGCTCTGGAAACACCATATATTTT.

The rearrangement uses TRBV9 and TRBJ1-4, with TRBD1 identical over 10 bases. Germline CDR1 and CDR2: SGDLS and YYNGEE. The CDR3 sequence is 14 residues long. Trimming removed 3 bases from V and 6 bases from J; junction bases left unmatched: 2. This chain's CDR3 is CASSGTGGHEKLFF. CDR3 DNA sequence: TGTGCCAGCAGCGGGACAGGGGGTCATGAAAAACTGTTTTTT. The variable domain in full, completed from reference TRBV9 and TRBJ1-4, reads DSGVTQTPKHLITATGQRVTLRCSPRSGDLSVYWYQQSLDQGLQFLIQYYNGEERAKGNILERFSAQQFPDLHSELNLSSLELGDSALYFCASSGTGGHEKLFFGSGTQLSVL.

The gene calls are TRBV30 and TRBJ2-2, with D possibly TRBD1 on 6 matching bases. The CDR3 consists of 13 residues. V was cut by 8 bases and J by 1 base, with 11 bases left in between. Germline assignment: CDR1 GTSNPN and CDR2 SVGIG (reference sequence). CDR3 loop: CAHRTENTGELFF. The CDR3 DNA reads as TGTGCCCACCGGACAGAGAACACCGGGGAGCTGTTTTTT.

The V call is TRBV2, the J call TRBJ2-1; 7 positions agree with TRBD2. Trimming at V came to 7 bases and at J to 4 bases, leaving 10 bases not matched to a gene. The CDR3 consists of 15 residues. The germline CDR1 and CDR2 sequences are SNHLY and FYNNEI. CDR3 nucleotides: TGTGCCAGCAACCCGCGGGGCGGGGGTTACAATGAGCAGTTCTTC. It yields the protein CASNPRGGGYNEQFF.

The chain combines TRBV7-2 with TRBJ1-6; the D gene is possibly TRBD1 (6 bases). CDR1 SGHTA and CDR2 FQGNSA come from the germline V gene. The germline V and J ends were trimmed by 7 bases and 4 bases, with 11 bases remaining between them. This CDR3 is built from 14 residues. The CDR3 region has the DNA TGTGCCAGCATCGACCAGGGGTATAATTCACCCCTCCACTTT. Protein sequence: CASIDQGYNSPLHF.

The rearrangement joins TRBV7-7 to TRBJ2-5; no definite D call. Between the trimmed V and J ends, which lost 1 base and 4 bases, there was a span of 7 bases. The CDR3 length is 13 residues. CDR1 SSHAT and CDR2 FNYEAQ come from the germline V gene (reference sequence). The CDR3 loop is CASSLEIGETQYF. The CDR3 nucleotides are TGTGCCAGCAGCTTAGAAATCGGAGAGACCCAGTACTTC.

This chain links TRBV21-1 with TRBJ2-7; no DNA check was done on the table's D call, TRBD2. TRBV21-1 corresponds to a pseudogene. The CDR3 contains 14 residues. The CDR3 loop reads CASTPGGTAPEQYF. The CDR3 nucleotides read TGTGCCAGCACTCCTGGGGGGACGGCTCCCGAGCAGTACTTC.

The chain couples TRBV20-1 to TRBJ1-4; D unresolved. The CDR3 contains 11 residues. The germline V and J ends were trimmed by 6 bases and 7 bases, with 9 bases remaining between them. Germline assignment: CDR1 DFQATT and CDR2 SNEGSKA (reference sequence). The CDR3 nucleotides are TGCAGTGCCCGCTCGGGTGAAAAACTGTTTTTT. This encodes CSARSGEKLFF.

This clone was counted between two and nine times. The chain carries TRBV4-1 and TRBJ2-1, with D maybe TRBD2 (6 bases). Trimming left V 1 base short and J 4 bases short, with 8 bases between. The CDR3 covers 14 residues. Per the germline V gene, CDR1 is MGHRA and CDR2 is YSYEKL. The CDR3 reads CASSQVSGYNEQFF. For the CDR3, the DNA is TGCGCCAGCAGCCAAGTGAGCGGGTACAATGAGCAGTTCTTC.

V gene TRBV13 combines with J gene TRBJ2-7; D is possibly TRBD1 (6 bases). This CDR3 region has 12 residues. Germline CDR1 PRHDT, CDR2 FYEKMQ (reference sequence). With 5 bases removed from V and 6 bases from J, the gap between germline ends came to 11 bases. CDR3 amino acids: CASSHEGGEQYF. The CDR3 DNA follows: TGTGCCAGCAGCCATGAAGGGGGCGAGCAGTACTTC.

The chain couples TRBV19 to TRBJ2-2; 7 bases map to TRBD1. Trimming removed 11 bases from V and 2 bases from J; junction bases left unmatched: 11. Looked up from germline, CDR1 is LNHDA and CDR2 is SQIVND (reference sequence). The CDR3 spans 15 residues. The CDR3 DNA sequence: TGTGCCTCCAGAAAGGGACAGCAAAACACCGGGGAGCTGTTTTTT. Its protein product is CASRKGQQNTGELFF.

This clone appeared once. This chain connects TRBV7-2 to TRBJ1-2; tentative D call: TRBD1 (5 bases). The V end lost 1 base, the J end lost 8 bases, and 11 bases lay between the germline ends. From germline, CDR1 is SGHTA and CDR2 FQGNSA. The CDR3 runs 13 residues. The CDR3 is CASSLGGGRGYTF. The CDR3 bases are TGTGCCAGCAGCTTAGGGGGCGGGAGAGGCTACACCTTC.

The genes are TRBV9 and TRBJ1-4, with a weak D call TRBD1 (5 bases). The ends were cut back, 4 bases at V and 8 bases at J, with 15 bases in the middle. This CDR3 has 14 residues. Germline CDR1 SGDLS, CDR2 YYNGEE. CDR3 region: CASSSGGVGEKLFF. CDR3 bases: TGTGCCAGCAGCTCAGGAGGGGTAGGAGAAAAACTGTTTTTT.

CDR3 nucleotide sequence: TGTGCCAGCAGTCGACAGGGTCTCAGTCATGGCTACACCTTC. Protein: CASSRQGLSHGYTF. This chain connects TRBV6-5 to TRBJ1-2; TRBD1 aligns across 7 bases. The ends lost 5 bases at V and 6 bases at J; junction bases unmatched: 9. CDR3 length: 14 amino acids. The germline V gene encodes CDR1 MNHEY and CDR2 SVGAGI.

The chain carries TRBV19 and TRBJ2-1; 15 nucleotides line up with TRBD2. With 10 bases clipped from V and 7 bases from J, the junction kept 8 bases outside the gene matches. CDR1 LNHDA and CDR2 SQIVND come from the germline V gene (reference sequence). The CDR3 totals 15 residues. In DNA, the CDR3 is TGTGCCACGGGACTAGCGGGGGGCCGGGGGAATGAGCAGTTCTTC. Translating it yields CATGLAGGRGNEQFF. The entire variable domain, with the rest obtained from reference TRBV19 and TRBJ2-1, is as follows: DGGITQSPKYLFRKEGQNVTLSCEQNLNHDAMYWYRQDPGQGLRLIYYSQIVNDFQKGDIAEGYSVSREKKESFPLTVTSAQKNPTAFYLCATGLAGGRGNEQFFGPGTRLTVL.

This clone was found a few times. The chain combines TRBV13 with TRBJ1-4; maybe TRBD1 (5 bases). The CDR3 consists of 14 residues. Trimming shortened V by 3 bases and J by 7 bases, and 12 bases separated the two germline ends. CDR1 PRHDT and CDR2 FYEKMQ come from the germline V gene (reference sequence). The CDR3 DNA sequence: TGTGCCAGCAGCTTCGGGACGGAGGGTGAAAAACTGTTTTTT. It is translated as CASSFGTEGEKLFF.

This clone was detected once. This chain links TRBV15 with TRBJ1-6, with 8 bases that match TRBD1. The junction had 3 bases not matched to a gene; V was cut back by 1 base and J by 7 bases. The CDR3 has 15 residues. Germline V gene sequence: CDR1 LNHNV, CDR2 YYDKDF (reference sequence). The CDR3 sequence: CATSRVGQGNSPLHF. The CDR3 DNA sequence: TGTGCCACCAGCAGAGTAGGACAGGGAAATTCACCCCTCCACTTT. The full variable domain, completed using reference TRBV15 and TRBJ1-6, is DAMVIQNPRYQVTQFGKPVTLSCSQTLNHNVMYWYQQKSSQAPKLLFHYYDKDFNNEADTPDNFQSRRPNTSFCFLDIRSPGLGDTAMYLCATSRVGQGNSPLHFGNGTRLTVT.

This chain connects TRBV5-1 to TRBJ1-6; 8 bases are a match to TRBD1. The junction had 1 base not matched to a gene; V was cut back by 0 bases and J by 5 bases. The germline V gene encodes CDR1 SGHRS and CDR2 YFSETQ. This CDR3 is built from 15 residues. The CDR3 DNA reads as TGCGCCAGCAGCTTGGGACAGGGGAATAATTCACCCCTCCACTTT. Its protein is CASSLGQGNNSPLHF.